This record looks at one T cell receptor (beta chain) sequence and its context. Its cognate antigen is unknown. Preparation of the TCRbeta library was carried out with unique molecular identifiers. TCRdb re-called the PCR reads through MiXCR, storing one row per CDR3 protein. The table includes 600,000 or so distinct CDR3 sequences, under 25% detected once. The entry originates in a study of T-cell reconstitution after alpha-beta-depleted transplantation in children. Broader study findings: Diversity of TCRbeta at day 60 was high in some patients, arising from surviving recipient T cells and thymic progenitors. A year post-transplant, T-cell counts and diversity derived mostly from newly produced T cells. Several hundred expanded graft clones reportedly gave rise to the alpha-beta T cells present about two months after transplant.

Here the sequenced sample was PBMCs, mostly from graft donor cells, taken 360 days after TCRalphabeta/CD19-depleted stem cell transplant. The receptor's source is a boy under two years old who had a stem cell transplant for acute myeloid leukemia, so the T cells may come from the graft donor.

The CDR3 DNA is TGCGCCAGCAGCCAAGAGCGCCAGCAAGAGACCCAGTACTTC. This encodes CASSQERQQETQYF. This chain uses TRBV4-1 with TRBJ2-5; D call uncertain. Germline CDR1 reads MGHRA; CDR2 reads YSYEKL. Trimming cost V 0 bases and J 2 bases, with 7 bases left between them. There are 14 residues in the CDR3.